The T cell receptor (beta chain) described here comes from a study of shared clonotypes between healthy human individuals. The data were produced by immunoSEQ multiplex PCR, yet TCRdb's version contains in-frame clones alone and is incomplete. The sample lists roughly 1.5 million clones, 95% to 99% seen once, with roughly 0.45% in the top ten. The junction had 11 bases not matched to a gene; V was cut back by 4 bases and J by 0 bases. CDR1 SGHRS and CDR2 YFSETQ come from the germline V gene. The CDR3 loop spans 19 amino acids. V is TRBV5-1 and J is TRBJ2-6; 9 bases fit TRBD2. The TCR was taken from a man aged 25-40 years in good health. The sequencing input was naive CD4+ T cells sorted from blood. Stated subset: CD45RA+ positively selected. CDR3 region: CASSTWTSAFLSGANVLTF. CDR3 sequence (DNA): TGCGCCAGCAGCACGTGGACTAGCGCTTTCCTCTCTGGGGCCAACGTCCTGACTTTC.